What follows are 14 T cell receptor beta chains derived from one specimen sequenced in a study of cytomegalovirus exposure and HLA in healthy donors (dated by TCRdb to about 2017). Library method: the immunoSEQ multiplex PCR assay. A mixture of 60 forward primers for TCR Vbeta segments and 13 reverse primers for TCR Jbeta segments was used in the multiplex PCR. Sourced from immuneACCESS, this table was stored by TCRdb with only in-frame sequences that have V and J called. A share of the clones is absent; for the studies checked, an unresolved V gene accounts for under half, and the remainder has no known explanation. This sample has about 91,000 clones in its table, and around 78% of those were observed once. The ten largest clones capture approximately 4% of the sample. Sequences were obtained from PBMCs. All receptors derive from a male donor in good health and CMV-seropositive.

The rearrangement links TRBV7-8 to TRBJ2-7, with 8 bases identical to TRBD1. The CDR3 has 15 amino acids. Germline V gene data show CDR1 as SGHVS and CDR2 as FQNEAQ. V was clipped by 4 bases and J by 3 bases; unmatched bases: 8. CDR3 in DNA: TGTGCCAGCAGCTCCGGGACAGGCAACTTCTACGAGCAGTACTTC. It encodes CASSSGTGNFYEQYF.

The CDR3 protein is CASSFSSSYNEQFF. For the CDR3, the DNA is TGTGCCAGTAGTTTTTCGAGCTCCTACAATGAGCAGTTCTTC. The J gene is TRBJ2-1, the V gene TRBV19; D remains ambiguous. Germline V gives CDR1 LNHDA, CDR2 SQIVND (reference sequence). The CDR3 covers 14 residues. The V end was cut by 5 bases, the J end by 0 bases, with 8 bases between.

This clone occurred once. This chain joins TRBV13 and TRBJ2-3, with 8 bases matching TRBD1. The trim removed 5 bases at V and 1 base at J, leaving 8 bases unmatched. The length of the CDR3 is 16 residues. Germline V gene lookup returns CDR1 PRHDT and CDR2 FYEKMQ (reference sequence). CDR3 DNA sequence: TGTGCCAGCAGCGGGAGGACAGGGTATGGCACAGATACGCAGTATTTT. The encoded protein is CASSGRTGYGTDTQYF. Full variable domain (missing parts from reference TRBV13 and TRBJ2-3): AAGVIQSPRHLIKEKRETATLKCYPIPRHDTVYWYQQGPGQDPQFLISFYEKMQSDKGSIPDRFSAQQFSDYHSELNMSSLELGDSALYFCASSGRTGYGTDTQYFGPGTRLTVL.

The CDR3 DNA reads TGTGCCAGCTCACCTACGGGGAATCAGCCCCAGCATTTT. Translated: CASSPTGNQPQHF. The V and J genes are TRBV18 and TRBJ1-5; D gene ambiguous. The CDR3 extends over 13 amino acids. Germline CDR1 is KGHSH and CDR2 is LQKENI. The ends were cut back, 3 bases at V and 4 bases at J, with 7 bases in the middle.

The chain combines TRBV7-9 with TRBJ2-1; D is perhaps TRBD2 (5 bases). Germline CDR1 SEHNR, CDR2 FQNEAQ (reference sequence). The CDR3 contains 13 residues. V lost 5 bases and J lost 3, with 8 bases in between. The CDR3, as DNA: TGTGCCAGCAGCGAAGGACTCTACAATGAGCAGTTCTTC. Its protein is CASSEGLYNEQFF. The whole variable domain, filled in from reference TRBV7-9 and TRBJ2-1, reads DTGVSQNPRHKITKRGQNVTFRCDPISEHNRLYWYRQTLGQGPEFLTYFQNEAQLEKSRLLSDRFSAERPKGSFSTLEIQRTEQGDSAMYLCASSEGLYNEQFFGPGTRLTVL.

The rearrangement joins TRBV27 to TRBJ2-1; 9 positions match TRBD2. The germline V gene encodes CDR1 MNHEY and CDR2 SMNVEV (reference sequence). With V trimmed by 6 bases and J by 6 bases, 6 bases remained unmatched. The CDR3 sequence is 14 residues long. The chain's CDR3 is CASRGLATVNEQFF. For the CDR3, the DNA is TGTGCCAGCAGGGGACTAGCCACGGTCAATGAGCAGTTCTTC.

This clone was seen a single time. The chain combines TRBV19 with TRBJ1-2, with D possibly being TRBD1 (6 bases). The CDR3 length is 15 residues. Germline lookup yields CDR1 LNHDA and CDR2 SQIVND (reference sequence). V was clipped by 5 bases and J by 0 bases, with 13 bases between them. The CDR3 loop is CASSQQGIPNYGYTF. In nucleotides, the CDR3 is TGTGCCAGTAGTCAACAGGGAATTCCTAACTATGGCTACACCTTC.

The J gene is TRBJ2-5, the V gene TRBV4-1; TRBD2 might be the D (7 bases). TRBJ2-7 matches the DNA end more closely, so the J call is doubtful. Germline assignment: CDR1 MGHRA and CDR2 YSYEKL. This CDR3 contains 17 residues. Here the CDR3 DNA reads TGCGCCAGCAGCCAAGATAGGACAGCGGGGTCGGACTACGAGCAGTACTTC. This sequence encodes CASSQDRTAGSDYEQYF.

As DNA, the CDR3 is TGTGCCAGCAGCTTAGGCGAGAGCGGGCAGGCCCACGAGCAGTACTTC. Its protein is CASSLGESGQAHEQYF. This chain uses TRBV7-9 with TRBJ2-7, with a tentative D call TRBD2 (6 bases). CDR1 and CDR2 (germline): SEHNR, FQNEAQ (reference sequence). The germline V and J ends were trimmed by 1 base and 5 bases, with 18 bases remaining between them. The CDR3 spans 16 residues.

This chain connects TRBV5-1 to TRBJ2-1, with a possible D match to TRBD2 (5 bases). The ends were cut back, 5 bases at V and 3 bases at J, with 15 bases in the middle. The germline V gene has CDR1 SGHRS and CDR2 YFSETQ. The CDR3 sequence is 15 residues long. The CDR3 loop reads CASRVEGALYNEQFF. The CDR3 coding sequence is TGCGCCAGCAGGGTAGAGGGTGCGCTCTACAATGAGCAGTTCTTC.

The V and J genes are TRBV6-1 and TRBJ1-6, with D perhaps matching TRBD1 (6 bases). The CDR3 spans 15 residues. Per germline, CDR1 MNHNS and CDR2 SASEGT. Trimming stripped 4 bases from V and 9 bases from J, with 16 bases between. CDR3 sequence: CASSVSQGAASPLHF. CDR3 DNA sequence: TGTGCCAGCAGTGTTTCACAGGGAGCCGCTTCACCCCTCCACTTT.

This clone occurred a few times. The chain uses TRBV27 and TRBJ2-7; D is undetermined. There are 12 residues in the CDR3. The V end was cut by 6 bases, the J end by 9 bases, with 15 bases between. The germline gives CDR1 MNHEY, CDR2 SMNVEV (reference sequence). Written as DNA, the CDR3 is TGTGCCAGCAGCCCAAGCGCTATTGTGCAGTACTTC. Its protein product is CASSPSAIVQYF.

The V call is TRBV19, the J call TRBJ2-7, with D possibly TRBD1 on 6 matching bases. Trimming left V 1 base short and J 3 bases short, with 16 bases between. CDR3 length equals 16 residues. Per the germline V gene, CDR1 is LNHDA and CDR2 is SQIVND (reference sequence). CDR3 DNA: TGTGCCAGTAGTATAGGAAGCAGGGGTCCATTCTACGAGCAGTACTTC. It translates to CASSIGSRGPFYEQYF.

The rearrangement uses TRBV5-4 and TRBJ2-1; TRBD1 might be the D (5 bases). V was trimmed by 4 bases and J by 9 bases, leaving 20 bases between them. This CDR3 spans 15 amino acids. The germline CDR1 and CDR2 sequences are SGHNT and YYREEE (reference sequence). CDR3 bases: TGTGCCAGCAGCAAAGGAGCGAGGCCGCAGGGTGAGCAGTTCTTC. Translated: CASSKGARPQGEQFF.